The next 28 T cell receptor beta chains were all read from a single sample in a study of lymphopenia after photon versus proton radiotherapy. Using immunoSEQ multiplex PCR, the repertoire was profiled, and TCRdb retains in-frame clones only, with some absent. The sample holds some 55,000 clones, more than 70% seen once. Sequenced here: peripheral blood, sampled from a patient treated with photon-based radiotherapy. Receptor source: a man aged 50-59 years with gastric cancer.

A remark on this clone: This sample also contains other DNA sequences that code for the same CDR3. The rearrangement joins TRBV7-9 to TRBJ2-3, with D uncertain. Trimming left V 2 bases short and J 0 bases short, with 6 bases between. The germline gives CDR1 SEHNR, CDR2 FQNEAQ (reference sequence). The CDR3 length is 14 residues. The CDR3 here is CASSLSGSTDTQYF. The CDR3 coding sequence is TGTGCCAGCAGCTTAAGTGGCAGCACAGATACGCAGTATTTT.

The gene calls are TRBV6-5 and TRBJ2-3, with unresolved D. V shed 0 bases and J shed 3 bases, with 7 bases lying between them. This CDR3 contains 14 residues. CDR1 is MNHEY, CDR2 SVGAGI, per germline. CDR3 DNA: TGTGCCAGCAGTTACTCCCCCGGGACAGATACGCAGTATTTT. Amino acids: CASSYSPGTDTQYF.

In its sample, this clone was seen a few times. The chain combines TRBV10-1 with TRBJ1-1, with TRBD1 matching over 9 bases. The trim removed 7 bases at V and 7 bases at J, leaving 7 bases unmatched. The CDR3 totals 13 residues. Germline values: CDR1 WNHNN, CDR2 SYGVQD (reference sequence). In DNA, the CDR3 is TGCGCCAGCAAATCGGACAGGGGAAATGAAGCTTTCTTT. It is translated as CASKSDRGNEAFF.

The J gene is TRBJ2-7, the V gene TRBV5-6, with D possibly being TRBD1 (6 bases). Germline CDR1 is SGHDT and CDR2 is YYEEEE. V was cut by 4 bases and J by 0 bases, with 14 bases left in between. There are 15 residues in the CDR3. Written as DNA, the CDR3 is TGTGCCAGCAGCCCCGCAACAGGGCCCTCCTACGAGCAGTACTTC. Its protein product is CASSPATGPSYEQYF.

The chain joins TRBV30 to TRBJ1-2; 7 nucleotides match TRBD1. The CDR3 is 12 residues long. CDR1 and CDR2 from the germline V gene are GTSNPN and SVGIG (reference sequence). The V gene end was trimmed by 8 bases and the J gene end by 2 bases; junction bases not matched to a gene: 5. The CDR3 nucleotides are TGTGCCCGGGACAGTCGAAACTATGGCTACACCTTC. Protein sequence: CARDSRNYGYTF.

The chain is built from TRBV7-2 and TRBJ2-1; no clear D. Germline values: CDR1 SGHTA, CDR2 FQGNSA. The CDR3 contains 12 residues. V was trimmed by 5 bases and J by 7 bases, leaving 9 bases between them. CDR3 DNA: TGTGCCAGCAGCGACCTGGGGAATGAGCAGTTCTTC. Translating gives CASSDLGNEQFF.

The gene calls are TRBV30 and TRBJ2-7; 14 nucleotides agree with TRBD2. This CDR3 is built from 16 residues. Germline values: CDR1 GTSNPN, CDR2 SVGIG (reference sequence). V shed 2 bases and J 4 bases; nucleotides not matched to a gene: 7. The CDR3 is CAWSQGLAGVVYEQYF. In DNA form, the CDR3 reads TGTGCCTGGAGTCAGGGACTAGCGGGAGTGGTTTACGAGCAGTACTTC.

The chain uses TRBV4-1 and TRBJ2-5; 7 bases line up with TRBD1. Looked up from germline, CDR1 is MGHRA and CDR2 is YSYEKL. The ends lost 3 bases at V and 3 bases at J; junction bases unmatched: 7. The length of the CDR3 is 15 residues. The CDR3 nucleotides read TGCGCCAGCAGCCACGCTCACCAGGGGGAAGAGACCCAGTACTTC. Translating it yields CASSHAHQGEETQYF.

J is TRBJ2-3 and V is TRBV2; no clear D gene. CDR1 is SNHLY and CDR2 is FYNNEI in the germline V gene. V was cut by 4 bases and J by 6 bases, with 14 bases left in between. This CDR3 has 14 amino acids. Written as DNA, the CDR3 is TGTGCCAGCAGTGGTCATCTATCGAGCGATACGCAGTATTTT. It yields the protein CASSGHLSSDTQYF.

This clone was detected only once. The V call is TRBV7-2, the J call TRBJ2-1; 9 bases are a match to TRBD2. The V and J ends lost 5 bases and 5 bases, in that order; junction bases with no gene match: 10. The CDR3 consists of 16 residues. CDR1 and CDR2 (germline): SGHTA, FQGNSA. The CDR3: CASSLGSGRINNEQFF. CDR3 bases: TGTGCCAGCAGCCTCGGGAGCGGGAGGATCAACAATGAGCAGTTCTTC. Using reference TRBV7-2 and TRBJ2-1 for the parts outside the CDR3, the full variable domain is GAGVSQSPSNKVTEKGKDVELRCDPISGHTALYWYRQSLGQGLEFLIYFQGNSAPDKSGLPSDRFSAERTGGSVSTLTIQRTQQEDSAVYLCASSLGSGRINNEQFFGPGTRLTVL.

The genes are TRBV10-3 and TRBJ2-7; tentatively, D is TRBD2 (6 bases). The CDR3 is made up of 12 amino acids. V was clipped by 3 bases and J by 4 bases, with 7 bases between them. CDR1 is ENHRY and CDR2 is SYGVKD in the germline V gene. CDR3 DNA sequence: TGTGCCATCAGTGATGGGACTTACGAGCAGTACTTC. Its translation is CAISDGTYEQYF.

The chain uses TRBV7-2 and TRBJ2-2; D unresolved. From germline, CDR1 is SGHTA and CDR2 FQGNSA. The V end was cut by 6 bases, the J end by 6 bases, with 11 bases between. CDR3 size: 13 residues. CDR3 DNA: TGTGCCAGCAGGCCTTTAGCCTCCGGGGAGCTGTTTTTT. This translates into CASRPLASGELFF.

This clone was recorded once. The genes are TRBV28 and TRBJ2-7; 15 nucleotides match TRBD2. CDR3 length: 18 residues. Trimming removed 6 bases from V and 0 bases from J; junction bases left unmatched: 9. Germline values: CDR1 MDHEN, CDR2 SYDVKM. This CDR3 is CASRGAGTSGRSSYEQYF. DNA for the CDR3: TGTGCCAGCAGAGGTGCCGGGACTAGCGGGAGGAGCTCCTACGAGCAGTACTTC. Using reference TRBV28 and TRBJ2-7 for the parts outside the CDR3, the full variable domain is DVKVTQSSRYLVKRTGEKVFLECVQDMDHENMFWYRQDPGLGLRLIYFSYDVKMKEKGDIPEGYSVSREKKERFSLILESASTNQTSMYLCASRGAGTSGRSSYEQYFGPGTRLTVT.

With respect to this clone: A junction boundary mismatches the germline segment, possibly from a read error. The chain combines TRBV5-6 with TRBJ2-7, with unresolved D. Germline lookup yields CDR1 SGHDT and CDR2 YYEEEE. The CDR3 runs 13 residues. CDR3 coding DNA: TGTGCCAGCACCTTGGGATTGGACTACGAGCAGTACTTC. Amino acids: CASTLGLDYEQYF.

This chain joins TRBV19 and TRBJ2-2; 9 positions agree with TRBD1. Per germline, CDR1 LNHDA and CDR2 SQIVND (reference sequence). This CDR3 is 15 amino acids long. V was pared by 3 bases and J by 1 base, with 0 bases of the junction left unmatched. CDR3 nucleotides: TGTGCCAGTAGTATGGGACAGGGGAACACCGGGGAGCTGTTTTTT. As protein: CASSMGQGNTGELFF. Full variable domain (outside the CDR3, taken from reference TRBV19 and TRBJ2-2): DGGITQSPKYLFRKEGQNVTLSCEQNLNHDAMYWYRQDPGQGLRLIYYSQIVNDFQKGDIAEGYSVSREKKESFPLTVTSAQKNPTAFYLCASSMGQGNTGELFFGEGSRLTVL.

The V gene is TRBV2, the J gene TRBJ1-3; 12 bases fit TRBD1. Germline-derived CDR1 and CDR2 are SNHLY and FYNNEI. The J segment lost 3 bases and the V segment lost 7 bases, leaving 7 bases of the junction unmatched. The CDR3 runs 16 residues. The CDR3 spells CASIRDRGLYGNTIYF. The DNA for the CDR3 is TGTGCCAGCATTAGGGACAGGGGGCTGTATGGAAACACCATATATTTT.

The chain employs TRBV4-1 and TRBJ2-7, with TRBD2 identical over 7 bases. CDR3 size: 15 residues. V shed 1 base and J 5 bases; nucleotides not matched to a gene: 8. Germline V gene lookup returns CDR1 MGHRA and CDR2 YSYEKL. CDR3 in amino acids: CASSQVLAGTNEQYF. In nucleotides, the CDR3 is TGCGCCAGCAGCCAAGTGTTAGCGGGTACTAACGAGCAGTACTTC.

The rearrangement joins TRBV5-1 to TRBJ2-1; a weak D match, TRBD2 (6 bases). This CDR3 contains 16 residues. The V gene's germline CDR1 is SGHRS and CDR2 YFSETQ. V was pared by 3 bases and J by 5 bases, with 18 bases between. The CDR3 region is CASSWEAGRNNNEQFF. The CDR3 DNA reads as TGCGCCAGCAGCTGGGAGGCGGGGAGGAATAACAATGAGCAGTTCTTC.

The chain couples TRBV10-2 to TRBJ2-7; 8 bases are shared with TRBD1. The CDR3 consists of 15 residues. Germline V gene lookup returns CDR1 WSHSY and CDR2 SAAADI. J gave up 0 bases and V 8 bases, and 9 bases lay outside the gene matches. This chain's CDR3 is CASALPGQVSYEQYF. CDR3 bases: TGCGCCAGCGCCCTGCCGGGACAGGTCTCCTACGAGCAGTACTTC.

This chain uses TRBV2 with TRBJ1-1; D perhaps matches TRBD1 (5 bases). V shed 1 base and J shed 9 bases, with 12 bases lying between them. Germline loops: CDR1 SNHLY, CDR2 FYNNEI. The CDR3 spans 13 residues. The CDR3: CASSEVQGLKAFF. DNA for the CDR3: TGTGCCAGCAGTGAAGTTCAGGGCCTGAAAGCTTTCTTT.

In its sample, this clone was seen a few times. The rearrangement links TRBV28 to TRBJ1-1; TRBD1 might be the D (5 bases). Trimming left V 11 bases short and J 3 bases short, with 10 bases between. The germline gives CDR1 MDHEN, CDR2 SYDVKM. This CDR3 has 11 residues. This chain's CDR3 is CAVWGHTEAFF. CDR3 DNA sequence: TGTGCCGTGTGGGGCCACACTGAAGCTTTCTTT.

This chain links TRBV21-1 with TRBJ2-7; the table's TRBD2 call for D was not verified on the DNA. TRBV21-1 is given as a pseudogene. CDR3 length equals 19 residues. The CDR3 spells CASSKPSSGKVPSYYEQYF. The CDR3, as DNA: TGTGCCAGCAGCAAACCGTCTAGCGGCAAAGTCCCCTCATACTACGAGCAGTACTTC.

This clone was seen just once. The chain combines TRBV11-2 with TRBJ2-1; D possibly corresponds to TRBD2 (5 bases). V was pared by 5 bases and J by 6 bases, with 11 bases between. Germline V gene data show CDR1 as SGHAT and CDR2 as FQNNGV. CDR3 size: 13 residues. CDR3 bases: TGTGCCAGCAGCCAACGCGGGTCCAATGAGCAGTTCTTC. Amino acid sequence: CASSQRGSNEQFF.

The rearrangement links TRBV7-9 to TRBJ2-1, with D uncertain. V lost 5 bases and J 7 bases, leaving 12 bases between the germline ends. The CDR3 covers 13 residues. CDR1 is SEHNR and CDR2 is FQNEAQ in the germline V gene (reference sequence). For the CDR3, the DNA is TGTGCCAGCAGCCTTGGAGACCCAAATGAGCAGTTCTTC. Translating it yields CASSLGDPNEQFF.

J is TRBJ2-7 and V is TRBV5-1; no clear D gene. The CDR3 is made up of 14 amino acids. Germline values: CDR1 SGHRS, CDR2 YFSETQ. The ends were cut back, 0 bases at V and 0 bases at J, with 7 bases in the middle. CDR3 nucleotides: TGCGCCAGCAGCTTGGAAAGAAGCTCCTACGAGCAGTACTTC. Translated, it gives CASSLERSSYEQYF.

This chain joins TRBV7-2 and TRBJ2-7, with D possibly being TRBD1 or TRBD2 (5 bases each). The CDR3 has 15 residues. With 5 bases removed from V and 0 bases from J, the gap between germline ends came to 14 bases. The germline gives CDR1 SGHTA, CDR2 FQGNSA. The CDR3 here is CASSPGLARSYEQYF. In DNA, the CDR3 is TGTGCCAGCAGCCCGGGGCTAGCTCGCTCCTACGAGCAGTACTTC.

The V call is TRBV7-2, the J call TRBJ1-4; 8 nucleotides align to TRBD1. This CDR3 contains 16 residues. CDR1 SGHTA and CDR2 FQGNSA come from the germline V gene. V gave up 5 bases and J gave up 8 bases; unmatched junction bases: 13. The CDR3 spells CASSPGQGRFGEKLFF. CDR3 DNA: TGTGCCAGCAGCCCCGGACAGGGCCGGTTTGGGGAAAAACTGTTTTTT.

The V call is TRBV4-1, the J call TRBJ2-7, with 7 positions matching TRBD1. The CDR3 totals 15 residues. Per germline, CDR1 MGHRA and CDR2 YSYEKL. V lost 2 bases, J lost 2 bases, and 6 bases stayed unmatched. CDR3 loop: CASSQRTGHTYEQYF. CDR3 nucleotides: TGCGCCAGCAGCCAACGGACAGGCCATACCTACGAGCAGTACTTC.